The rows below give T cell receptor beta chains drawn from one sample of a study of blood T cells in healthy people across ages. A single record per CDR3 protein comes from TCRdb applying MiXCR to the 5' RACE reads. The sample holds fewer than 1,200,000 distinct CDR3 sequences, about 23% seen once. Separately, the same data were catalogued under a study of T cells of mothers and their children.

Input material: blood. These receptors all stem from a girl aged 2-10 years in good health. CDR3s include the opening cysteine and the closing phenylalanine or tryptophan. The D gene is left open where the match is weak. Not every row has a clone size; where given, it reads once, few, many or a size class.

V	D	size	J	DNA	CDR3
TRBV28	.	.	TRBJ1-2	TGTGCCAGCAGTTTGAGGGGGGGCGCAAGTGGCTACACCTTC	CASSLRGGASGYTF
TRBV29-1	.	.	TRBJ1-1	TGCAGCGTATTTACGAACACTGAAGCTTTCTTT	CSVFTNTEAFF
TRBV2	.	few	TRBJ2-7	TGTGCCAGCAGCGAACAGGGAGGTCCCTACGAGCAGTACTTC	CASSEQGGPYEQYF
TRBV28	.	.	TRBJ2-1	TGTGCCAGCAAAGTAGCTAGCAAGAGCTCCTACAATGAGCAGTTCTTC	CASKVASKSSYNEQFF
TRBV28	.	few	TRBJ2-3	TGTGCCAGCAGTCGCCTAAGGGGGGCCGCAGATACGCAGTATTTT	CASSRLRGAADTQYF
TRBV11-2	.	.	TRBJ2-5	TGTGCCAGCAAATACGGAACCGAACAAGAGACCCAGTACTTC	CASKYGTEQETQYF
TRBV21-1	.	.	TRBJ1-5	TGTGCCAGCAGCAAAAGGGAACCCCAGCATTTT	CASSKREPQHF
TRBV29-1	.	.	TRBJ2-1	TGCAGCGTTGAAGGGGGACCTAGCGCCGCCTACAATGAGCAGTTCTTC	CSVEGGPSAAYNEQFF
TRBV6-1	.	.	TRBJ1-5	TGTGCCAGCAGTGAAGCGCAGGGTAACAGGGTCAATCAGCCCCAGCATTTT	CASSEAQGNRVNQPQHF
TRBV11-2	TRBD2	.	TRBJ2-3	TGTGCCAGCAGCCGTCTAGCGGGGGGCCTCACTAGCACAGATACGCAGTATTTT	CASSRLAGGLTSTDTQYF
TRBV5-4	.	once	TRBJ1-5	TGTGCCAGCAGCTTGGAGGGGGGGGAGCAGCCCCAGCATTTT	CASSLEGGEQPQHF
TRBV7-9	.	.	TRBJ2-4	TGTGCCAGCAGCTGGTACGGAAACATTCAGTACTTC	CASSWYGNIQYF
TRBV29-1	TRBD1	few	TRBJ2-2	TGCAGCGCCCGGGACAGGGGGGCCGGGGAGCTGTTTTTT	CSARDRGAGELFF
TRBV12-3/TRBV12-4	.	few	TRBJ2-5	TGTGCCAGCAGTTTGACAGGGAGGAAGGAGACCCAGTACTTC	CASSLTGRKETQYF
TRBV7-9	TRBD2	.	TRBJ2-5	TGTGCCAGCAGCTTAGCGCGGGGGGGCGCAGAGACCCAGTACTTC	CASSLARGGAETQYF
TRBV15	.	.	TRBJ1-6	TGTGCCACCAGCCAAGAGAGGATAAACTTAGGGTCACCCCTCCACTTT	CATSQERINLGSPLHF
TRBV29-1	.	few	TRBJ1-2	TGCAGCGTTGAAAGAGACGGCTACACCTTC	CSVERDGYTF
TRBV19	.	.	TRBJ2-7	TGTGCCAGTAGTATAGATCTGGGTGGGGACTCCTACGAGCAGTACTTC	CASSIDLGGDSYEQYF
TRBV20-1	.	.	TRBJ2-5	TGCAGTGCTAGAGATCGTAAGGGTGAGGAGACCCAGTACTTC	CSARDRKGEETQYF
TRBV10-3	.	few	TRBJ2-5	TGTGCCATCTCCCGCGGAATTTCGGAGACCCAGTACTTC	CAISRGISETQYF
TRBV20-1	TRBD2	.	TRBJ2-3	TGCAGTGCTGGAGGACTAGCGCGCACAGATACGCAGTATTTT	CSAGGLARTDTQYF
TRBV19	.	.	TRBJ1-1	TGTGCCAGTAGAAAGGGCCAGTTTGGTGAAGCTTTCTTT	CASRKGQFGEAFF
TRBV6-6	TRBD2	few	TRBJ2-5	TGTGCCAGCGTAAGACTAGCGGGAGGAGAGACCCAGTACTTC	CASVRLAGGETQYF
TRBV6-5	.	many	TRBJ2-7	TGTGCCAGCAGGTTTTACGAGCAGTACTTC	CASRFYEQYF
TRBV4-1	.	.	TRBJ1-3	TGCGCCAGCAGCCAAGATTGGGGCTCTGGAAACACCATATATTTT	CASSQDWGSGNTIYF
TRBV20-1	TRBD2	few	TRBJ2-3	TGCAGTGCTATAAGCGGGGGATATCTTGCAGATACGCAGTATTTT	CSAISGGYLADTQYF
TRBV7-9	.	few	TRBJ1-2	TGTGCCAGCAGCTCCGACGGGAAAGCTAACTATGGCTACACCTTC	CASSSDGKANYGYTF
TRBV20-1	TRBD1	few	TRBJ2-5	TGCAGTGCTAGAGGCATTGGGACAGGGGGGGAGACCCAGTACTTC	CSARGIGTGGETQYF
TRBV12-3/TRBV12-4	TRBD1	.	TRBJ2-5	TGTGCCAGCAGCCCCGGGACAGGGGGCTTTCGGGAGACCCAGTACTTC	CASSPGTGGFRETQYF
TRBV7-9	.	.	TRBJ1-2	TGTGCCAGCAGCTTTCCTGCAGGAGGAGACACCTTC	CASSFPAGGDTF
TRBV6-5	.	.	TRBJ2-1	TGTGCCAGCAGTTACAGTACTTATAGCGCAAGTTTCGACAATGAGCAGTTCTTC	CASSYSTYSASFDNEQFF
TRBV7-3	.	.	TRBJ2-6	TGTGCCAGCAGCGTGGGGTCAGACTCTGGGGCCAACGTCCTGACTTTC	CASSVGSDSGANVLTF
TRBV4-2	TRBD2	few	TRBJ2-5	TGTGCCAGCAGCCAAGATCAGATGCTGGCGGGGGGGACCCAGTACTTC	CASSQDQMLAGGTQYF
TRBV5-1	.	.	TRBJ2-1	TGCGCCAGCAATAACGGGGTTCAAGGCTACAATGAGCAGTTCTTC	CASNNGVQGYNEQFF
TRBV7-9	TRBD1	few	TRBJ2-1	TGTGCCAGCAGCCCCCCAGGGCAGGAGGGACAGGGCAGCAATGAGCAGTTCTTC	CASSPPGQEGQGSNEQFF
TRBV7-3	TRBD1	.	TRBJ2-7	TGTGCCAGCAGCCCGACAGGGAACTTCCACGAGCAGTACTTC	CASSPTGNFHEQYF
TRBV12-3/TRBV12-4	.	.	TRBJ2-5	TGTGCCAGCAGGTTTTTGGAGACCCAGTACTTC	CASRFLETQYF
TRBV3-1	TRBD2	few	TRBJ2-7	TGTGCCAGCAGCCAAGCAGGACTAGAAATCTACGAGCAGTACTTC	CASSQAGLEIYEQYF
TRBV4-3	.	.	TRBJ1-6	TGCGCCAGCAGCCAAGATAACAGAAATTCACCCCTCCACTTT	CASSQDNRNSPLHF
TRBV29-1	.	.	TRBJ2-7	TGCAGCGTTGGGCCCAGGGGACCCTACGAGCAGTACTTC	CSVGPRGPYEQYF
TRBV29-1	.	few	TRBJ1-1	TGCAGCGTTTGGGACCTACAAGCTGAAGCTTTCTTT	CSVWDLQAEAFF
TRBV10-3	.	few	TRBJ1-4	TGTGCCATCAGTGAGTCGGCCGATGAAAAACTGTTTTTT	CAISESADEKLFF
TRBV29-1	TRBD1	.	TRBJ2-5	TGCAGCGGCGGCCGGGACAGGGAAGAGACCCAGTACTTC	CSGGRDREETQYF
TRBV29-1	.	.	TRBJ1-3	TGCAGCGCCCTCTATCCCATAACAGCAGGGATATTTGGCCCATTGGGAAACACCATATATTTT	CSALYPITAGIFGPLGNTIYF
TRBV12-3/TRBV12-4	.	few	TRBJ2-1	TGTGCCAGCAGCTATTTCCTGGAGCAGTTCTTC	CASSYFLEQFF
TRBV28	TRBD1	.	TRBJ1-2	TGTGCCAGCAGTTTACTTACAGGGGCCTATGGCTACACCTTC	CASSLLTGAYGYTF